The rows below give T cell receptor beta chains drawn from one sample of a study of Ad26.COV2.S vaccination and SARS-CoV-2 variants. Using immunoSEQ multiplex PCR, the repertoire was profiled, and TCRdb retains in-frame clones only, with some absent. The table lists about 410,000 clones, 92% of them singletons. Here the sequenced sample was peripheral blood, taken in a trial of Ad26.COV2.S vaccine versus placebo. The receptors derive from a person between 18 and 65 years old who received the Ad26.COV2.S COVID-19 vaccine or a placebo. The CDR3 runs from the conserved cysteine through the conserved F or W. The D gene is left open where the match is weak. For some rows the clone size is stated as once, few or many, or as a class when expanded; others skip it.

CDR3 DNA: TGTGCCAGCAGTGGCCGACTAGCGGAGTCATACAATGAGCAGTTCTTC; CDR3 protein: CASSGRLAESYNEQFF; V gene: TRBV6-1; CDR3 length: 16; D gene: TRBD2; clone size: once; J gene: TRBJ2-1
CDR3 DNA: TGTGCCAGCAGCTTGGCAGCCTATAGCTCCTACGAGCAGTACTTC; CDR3 protein: CASSLAAYSSYEQYF; V gene: TRBV5-6; CDR3 length: 15; D gene: .; clone size: .; J gene: TRBJ2-7
CDR3 DNA: TGTGCCAGCTCACTCAATACAGGCACCGGGGAGCTGTTTTTT; CDR3 protein: CASSLNTGTGELFF; V gene: TRBV18; CDR3 length: 14; D gene: .; clone size: .; J gene: TRBJ2-2
CDR3 DNA: TGTGCCAGCAGTTACAGAATGTCAAGCAATCAGCCCCAGCATTTT; CDR3 protein: CASSYRMSSNQPQHF; V gene: TRBV6-5; CDR3 length: 15; D gene: .; clone size: .; J gene: TRBJ1-5
CDR3 DNA: TGTGCTACCTACAGGAGCTCTGGAAACACCATATATTTT; CDR3 protein: CATYRSSGNTIYF; V gene: TRBV12-5; CDR3 length: 13; D gene: .; clone size: once; J gene: TRBJ1-3
CDR3 DNA: TGCGCCAGCAGCGCAGGGGCCAACTACAATGAGCAGTTCTTC; CDR3 protein: CASSAGANYNEQFF; V gene: TRBV5-1; CDR3 length: 14; D gene: .; clone size: .; J gene: TRBJ2-1
CDR3 DNA: TGTGCCAGCAGCTTAGCTGGCGGGGGACCCTACAATGAGCAGTTCTTC; CDR3 protein: CASSLAGGGPYNEQFF; V gene: TRBV13; CDR3 length: 16; D gene: TRBD2; clone size: .; J gene: TRBJ2-1
CDR3 DNA: TGTGCCAGCAGCCTGGACAGCGGGAACACTGAAGCTTTCTTT; CDR3 protein: CASSLDSGNTEAFF; V gene: TRBV21-1; CDR3 length: 14; D gene: .; clone size: .; J gene: TRBJ1-1
CDR3 DNA: TGTGCCAGCAGCCCCGGGGGGGGGTACTACGAGCAGTACTTC; CDR3 protein: CASSPGGGYYEQYF; V gene: TRBV5-4; CDR3 length: 14; D gene: TRBD2; clone size: .; J gene: TRBJ2-7
CDR3 DNA: TGTGCCAGCAGCTTGGCCGGATCGAATGAGCAGTTCTTC; CDR3 protein: CASSLAGSNEQFF; V gene: TRBV5-6; CDR3 length: 13; D gene: .; clone size: .; J gene: TRBJ2-1
CDR3 DNA: TGTGCCTGGGACAGGGAGATCTATGGCTACACCTTC; CDR3 protein: CAWDREIYGYTF; V gene: TRBV30; CDR3 length: 12; D gene: TRBD1; clone size: .; J gene: TRBJ1-2
CDR3 DNA: TGTGCCAGCAGCCAAGACCCCTATCCGGGAAATGAGCAGTTCTTC; CDR3 protein: CASSQDPYPGNEQFF; V gene: TRBV5-8; CDR3 length: 15; D gene: .; clone size: .; J gene: TRBJ2-1
CDR3 DNA: TGTGCCAGCACTACCTCAGGGGGCTTTAATGAAAAACTGTTTTTT; CDR3 protein: CASTTSGGFNEKLFF; V gene: TRBV27; CDR3 length: 15; D gene: TRBD1; clone size: .; J gene: TRBJ1-4
CDR3 DNA: TGTGCCAGCAGCGCCTCGGGGGGGCCCCAGCATTTT; CDR3 protein: CASSASGGPQHF; V gene: TRBV5-6; CDR3 length: 12; D gene: .; clone size: .; J gene: TRBJ1-5
CDR3 DNA: TGTGCCAGCAGCGGACATTCGGAACCAAACACTGAAGCTTTCTTT; CDR3 protein: CASSGHSEPNTEAFF; V gene: TRBV9; CDR3 length: 15; D gene: .; clone size: .; J gene: TRBJ1-1
CDR3 DNA: TGTGCCAGCAGTTACTCCCTCACTAGGGGCTACACCTTC; CDR3 protein: CASSYSLTRGYTF; V gene: TRBV6-2/TRBV6-3; CDR3 length: 13; D gene: .; clone size: .; J gene: TRBJ1-2
CDR3 DNA: TGTGCCAGCAGCTTGGAGGGGGTGTTGGGTGATGAGCAGTTCTTC; CDR3 protein: CASSLEGVLGDEQFF; V gene: TRBV5-4; CDR3 length: 15; D gene: .; clone size: .; J gene: TRBJ2-1
CDR3 DNA: TGCGCCAGCAGCTTGGGCACGCCTAGGGCTAATGAAAAACTGTTTTTT; CDR3 protein: CASSLGTPRANEKLFF; V gene: TRBV5-1; CDR3 length: 16; D gene: .; clone size: few; J gene: TRBJ1-4
CDR3 DNA: TGCGCCAGCAGCCAAGATAGGGGACTAGCGGGAGGAGATACGCAGTATTTT; CDR3 protein: CASSQDRGLAGGDTQYF; V gene: TRBV4-3; CDR3 length: 17; D gene: TRBD2; clone size: .; J gene: TRBJ2-3
CDR3 DNA: TGTGCCAGCAGCTTAGTCAATCAGCCCCAGCATTTT; CDR3 protein: CASSLVNQPQHF; V gene: TRBV7-8; CDR3 length: 12; D gene: .; clone size: .; J gene: TRBJ1-5
CDR3 DNA: TGTGCCAGCAGCTTCTCGGGCAGAAATAATTCACCCCTCCACTTT; CDR3 protein: CASSFSGRNNSPLHF; V gene: TRBV7-6; CDR3 length: 15; D gene: .; clone size: few; J gene: TRBJ1-6
CDR3 DNA: TGCGCCAGCAGCCTACGGACAAGGGCGCTTATGGAGACCCAGTACTTC; CDR3 protein: CASSLRTRALMETQYF; V gene: TRBV5-1; CDR3 length: 16; D gene: .; clone size: .; J gene: TRBJ2-5
CDR3 DNA: TGTGCCAGCAGCTTTCTCGACATGACGAGCTCCTACGAGCAGTACTTC; CDR3 protein: CASSFLDMTSSYEQYF; V gene: TRBV5-5; CDR3 length: 16; D gene: .; clone size: .; J gene: TRBJ2-7
CDR3 DNA: TGTGCCAGCTCACCATTGGAAGGGAACACTGAAGCTTTCTTT; CDR3 protein: CASSPLEGNTEAFF; V gene: TRBV18; CDR3 length: 14; D gene: .; clone size: .; J gene: TRBJ1-1
CDR3 DNA: TGCAGTGCTAGTGGGCTAACCCCTAACAATGAGCAGTTCTTC; CDR3 protein: CSASGLTPNNEQFF; V gene: TRBV20-1; CDR3 length: 14; D gene: .; clone size: .; J gene: TRBJ2-1
CDR3 DNA: TGTGCCAGCAGCTTAGACGGGGTCCGGGAGCTGTTTTTT; CDR3 protein: CASSLDGVRELFF; V gene: TRBV7-2; CDR3 length: 13; D gene: .; clone size: .; J gene: TRBJ2-2
CDR3 DNA: TGTGCCAGCAGCTTGGCCGGGTCGCAATACCAAGAGACCCAGTACTTC; CDR3 protein: CASSLAGSQYQETQYF; V gene: TRBV5-5; CDR3 length: 16; D gene: .; clone size: .; J gene: TRBJ2-5
CDR3 DNA: TGCGCCAGCAGCTTGGCCATCACTAGCGGGGCGGTAGGGACCCAGTACTTC; CDR3 protein: CASSLAITSGAVGTQYF; V gene: TRBV5-1; CDR3 length: 17; D gene: TRBD2; clone size: .; J gene: TRBJ2-5
CDR3 DNA: TGTGCCACCAGCGCACACAGGGGGCTAGTTTTCATAACTAATGAAAAACTGTTTTTT; CDR3 protein: CATSAHRGLVFITNEKLFF; V gene: TRBV15; CDR3 length: 19; D gene: TRBD1; clone size: .; J gene: TRBJ1-4
CDR3 DNA: TGTGCCAGCAGCTTGTCGTCCCGACTAGCGGGGGGTAGCACAGATACGCAGTATTTT; CDR3 protein: CASSLSSRLAGGSTDTQYF; V gene: TRBV5-6; CDR3 length: 19; D gene: TRBD2; clone size: .; J gene: TRBJ2-3
CDR3 DNA: TGTGCCAGTAGCCTGGGACTAGCGGGGGCTGAGACCCAGTACTTC; CDR3 protein: CASSLGLAGAETQYF; V gene: TRBV19; CDR3 length: 15; D gene: TRBD2; clone size: .; J gene: TRBJ2-5
CDR3 DNA: TGTGCCAGCAGCTTTATGGGATCGAGGGGAGGATCAGATACGCAGTATTTT; CDR3 protein: CASSFMGSRGGSDTQYF; V gene: TRBV5-4; CDR3 length: 17; D gene: .; clone size: .; J gene: TRBJ2-3
CDR3 DNA: TGTGCCACCCAGGGGGCCGCCTACGAGCAGTACTTC; CDR3 protein: CATQGAAYEQYF; V gene: TRBV5-4; CDR3 length: 12; D gene: TRBD1; clone size: .; J gene: TRBJ2-7
CDR3 DNA: TGTGCCAGCAGTCAACGTCCCGTCCTTTATAGCGGGGATCGACATAACAATGAGCAGTTCTTC; CDR3 protein: CASSQRPVLYSGDRHNNEQFF; V gene: TRBV27; CDR3 length: 21; D gene: TRBD2; clone size: .; J gene: TRBJ2-1
CDR3 DNA: TGTGCCAGCAGTTGGGAGACTAGCGGGGGGGCCGGGACCCAGTACTTC; CDR3 protein: CASSWETSGGAGTQYF; V gene: TRBV6-5; CDR3 length: 16; D gene: TRBD2; clone size: .; J gene: TRBJ2-5
CDR3 DNA: TGTGCCAGCAGTTACTTCCGGCAGGGGAAAGAGACCCAGTACTTC; CDR3 protein: CASSYFRQGKETQYF; V gene: TRBV6-2/TRBV6-3; CDR3 length: 15; D gene: .; clone size: .; J gene: TRBJ2-5
CDR3 DNA: TGTGCCAGTAGTACTCCTGACAAGTCTCCAGCTAACTATGGCTACACCTTC; CDR3 protein: CASSTPDKSPANYGYTF; V gene: TRBV19; CDR3 length: 17; D gene: .; clone size: .; J gene: TRBJ1-2
CDR3 DNA: TGTGCCAGCAGCTCCAGAATAGGCTACACCTTC; CDR3 protein: CASSSRIGYTF; V gene: TRBV7-2; CDR3 length: 11; D gene: .; clone size: .; J gene: TRBJ1-2
CDR3 DNA: TGTGCCAGCAGCGTTTTAGGGGAAGGCTACACCTTC; CDR3 protein: CASSVLGEGYTF; V gene: TRBV9; CDR3 length: 12; D gene: .; clone size: .; J gene: TRBJ1-2
CDR3 DNA: TGTGCCACCCTATACGGAGGCTACACCTTC; CDR3 protein: CATLYGGYTF; V gene: TRBV6-5; CDR3 length: 10; D gene: .; clone size: .; J gene: TRBJ1-2
CDR3 DNA: TGTGCCAGCAGTGCCCGGACCCAAAATGAAAAACTGTTTTTT; CDR3 protein: CASSARTQNEKLFF; V gene: TRBV2; CDR3 length: 14; D gene: .; clone size: .; J gene: TRBJ1-4
CDR3 DNA: TGTGCCAGTAAGCGTGGGCCCACAGATACGCAGTATTTT; CDR3 protein: CASKRGPTDTQYF; V gene: TRBV19; CDR3 length: 13; D gene: .; clone size: .; J gene: TRBJ2-3
CDR3 DNA: TGTGCCAGCAGTACACGACCTTTCAATCAGCCCCAGCATTTT; CDR3 protein: CASSTRPFNQPQHF; V gene: TRBV28; CDR3 length: 14; D gene: .; clone size: .; J gene: TRBJ1-5
CDR3 DNA: TGCGCCAGCAGCCAAATAGCGGGGTTAGCCTACGAGCAGTACTTC; CDR3 protein: CASSQIAGLAYEQYF; V gene: TRBV4-1; CDR3 length: 15; D gene: TRBD2; clone size: once; J gene: TRBJ2-7
CDR3 DNA: TGCGCCAGCAGGGGGACAGGGGATCCAAACTCTGGGGCCAACGTCCTGACTTTC; CDR3 protein: CASRGTGDPNSGANVLTF; V gene: TRBV5-1; CDR3 length: 18; D gene: TRBD1; clone size: .; J gene: TRBJ2-6
CDR3 DNA: TGTGCCAGCTCACAGGGAGCGGATAGCAATCAGCCCCAGCATTTT; CDR3 protein: CASSQGADSNQPQHF; V gene: TRBV18; CDR3 length: 15; D gene: .; clone size: .; J gene: TRBJ1-5
CDR3 DNA: TGTGCCAGCAGCTTAGAGGCTTTGGCAGGGTACAATCAGCCCCAGCATTTT; CDR3 protein: CASSLEALAGYNQPQHF; V gene: TRBV7-8; CDR3 length: 17; D gene: .; clone size: .; J gene: TRBJ1-5